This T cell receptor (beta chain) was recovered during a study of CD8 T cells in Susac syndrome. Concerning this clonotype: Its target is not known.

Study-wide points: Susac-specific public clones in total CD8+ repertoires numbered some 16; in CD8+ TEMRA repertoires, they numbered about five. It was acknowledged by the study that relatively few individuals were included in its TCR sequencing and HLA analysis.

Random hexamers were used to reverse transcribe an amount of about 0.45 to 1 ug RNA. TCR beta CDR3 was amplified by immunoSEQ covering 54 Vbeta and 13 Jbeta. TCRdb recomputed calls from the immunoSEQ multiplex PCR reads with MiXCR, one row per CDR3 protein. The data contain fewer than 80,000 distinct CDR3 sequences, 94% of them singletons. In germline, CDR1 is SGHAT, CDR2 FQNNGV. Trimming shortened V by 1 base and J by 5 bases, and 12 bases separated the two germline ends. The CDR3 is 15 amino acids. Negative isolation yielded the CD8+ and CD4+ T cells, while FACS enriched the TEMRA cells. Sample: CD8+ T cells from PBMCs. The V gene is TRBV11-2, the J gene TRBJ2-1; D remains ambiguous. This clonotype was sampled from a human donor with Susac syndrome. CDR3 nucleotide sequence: TGTGCCAGCAGCTTAGGGTCTGGTTTACACAATGAGCAGTTCTTC. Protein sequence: CASSLGSGLHNEQFF.